Below are 11 T cell receptor beta chains sequenced from a single sample in a study of CXCR3-negative and CXCR3-positive naive CD8 T cells. Study results and caveats: TRB CDR3 hydrophobicity was greater in CXCR3-positive naive cells than in CXCR3-negative naive cells.

The TRB libraries of cDNA were built by UMI-labeled 5' RACE. With the 5' RACE reads reprocessed, TCRdb shows one record per CDR3 protein and no DNA. This table holds approximately 96,000 distinct CDR3 sequences. The antigens of these receptors remain unknown. Sequencing was performed on naive CXCR3+ CD8+ T cells from blood. Subset denoted: CD45RO-CCR7+CD27+CD95- naive CD8+ T cells expressing CXCR3 (TNR3+). The source of these receptors is a human donor in good health. Some clones in this sample may be carry-over from other donors' samples.

V and J are TRBV4-1 and TRBJ2-7. Per the germline V gene, CDR1 is MGHRA and CDR2 is YSYEKL. The CDR3 is made up of 15 amino acids. Here the CDR3 reads CASSPTDISSYEQYF.

The CDR3 sequence is CASSQDSRDTEAFF. The rearrangement uses TRBV4-3 and TRBJ1-1; TCRdb's assignment of TRBD1 cannot be checked, as there is no DNA. CDR3 length: 14 amino acids. Per the germline V gene, CDR1 is LGHNA and CDR2 is YSLEER.

This rearrangement joins TRBV9 to TRBJ2-7. CDR1 is SGDLS, CDR2 YYNGEE, per germline. This CDR3 region has 13 residues. CDR3 amino acids: CASSQSLDYEQYF.

The rearrangement links TRBV20-1 to TRBJ2-7; TCRdb returns TRBD2, unconfirmable since there is no DNA. The germline CDR1 and CDR2 sequences are DFQATT and SNEGSKA (reference sequence). The CDR3 totals 19 residues. CDR3 in amino acids: CSARGSGLAFGGHSYEQYF.

This CDR3 is CASGPRDRGGYEQYF. The chain has TRBV7-2 and TRBJ2-7; absent DNA, TCRdb's TRBD1 call cannot be checked. The CDR3 extends over 15 amino acids. Germline CDR1 is SGHTA and CDR2 is FQGNSA.

The chain carries TRBV7-8 and TRBJ2-1; as DNA is missing, the TRBD2 call by TCRdb cannot be tested. This CDR3 is built from 15 residues. CDR1 SGHVS and CDR2 FQNEAQ come from the germline V gene. The CDR3 loop is CASLTGGEDYNEQFF.

V usage is TRBV29-1 and J usage is TRBJ2-5; TCRdb lists TRBD1, though no DNA is available to test this call. This CDR3 has 13 amino acids. Germline V gene data show CDR1 as SQVTM and CDR2 as ANQGSEA. The CDR3 is CSVEEAKPGAQYF.

The V and J genes are TRBV6-5 and TRBJ2-1; TCRdb gives TRBD1 as the D gene, but with no DNA this cannot be confirmed. From germline, CDR1 is MNHEY and CDR2 SVGAGI. The CDR3 is 14 amino acids. The CDR3 spells CASTGQLSYNEQFF.

J is TRBJ2-7 and V is TRBV12-3 or TRBV12-4; absent DNA, TCRdb's TRBD1 call cannot be checked. The CDR3 runs to 15 residues. This CDR3 reads CASSFGGAGAPEQYF.

J is TRBJ2-5 and V is TRBV28. Per the germline V gene, CDR1 is MDHEN and CDR2 is SYDVKM. The CDR3 loop spans 11 amino acids. The CDR3 protein is CASSFSWAQYF.

The J gene is TRBJ2-5, the V gene TRBV5-8; as DNA is missing, the TRBD1 call by TCRdb cannot be tested. Germline lookup yields CDR1 SGHTS and CDR2 YDEGEE. The CDR3 length is 15 residues. CDR3 sequence: CASSLYGQGQETQYF.